The source of this T cell receptor (beta chain) is a study of blood T cell repertoires in COVID-19 (TCRdb year 2020). Concerning the study at large: Samples covering the acute and convalescent phases of COVID-19 were provided by collaborators in the United States, Italy and Spain. The prospective study material was composed of cDNA or gDNA derived from T cells, B-cell-depleted T cells, or PBMCs. The dataset comprised deeply sampled blood TCRbeta repertoires from subjects exposed to, actively infected with, or recovered from COVID-19. The repertoires were released in a freely available public database intended as a resource for research on the immune response to SARS-CoV-2. Samples were obtained from the ongoing ImmuneRACE study (first 160 participants) and from 1,254 subjects provided by 6 global collaborators. Sample metadata almost always included a de-identified subject ID, COVID-19 status, age in years and sex. HLA class I and class II types, where available, came from metadata supplied by the sample provider rather than from assay-based typing.

The collaborating institutions used their own protocols to collect whole blood in K2EDTA tubes. For TCRbeta analysis, collaborators shipped samples in one of three forms: frozen whole blood, isolated PBMCs, or DNA extracted from either of those sample types. TCRbeta CDR3 regions were amplified from genomic DNA using the immunoSEQ Assay, a bias-controlled multiplex PCR. The source study handled its data this way. The number of nucleated cells in each sample was estimated from the amplification of reference gene primers within the assay. To quantify the absolute abundance of each unique TCRbeta CDR3 rearrangement, sequence reads were collapsed and filtered. Productive Simpson clonality was computed per sample as the square root of Simpson's diversity index over productive rearrangements. TCRdb retrieved this table from immuneACCESS and kept in-frame rearrangements only. Not all clones are present; in checked studies, unresolved V genes account for under half, and no reason is known for the remainder. For V, J and clone size, that table is used; D and trimming come from the DNA. A total of tens of thousands of clones appear in this sample, approximately 89% of them only once. In total, the top ten clones hold around 30% of the sample.

The CDR3 sequence holds 15 residues, the cysteine and phenylalanine included. Of all the DNA, just the CDR3 is kept, 45 bases in frame from base 1. V trim: 0 bases; J trim: 4 bases; unmatched bases: 3. The CDR1 and CDR2 encoded by the germline V gene are SGHDT and YYEEEE. Concerning this clone itself: Its antigen is not yet known. The sample holds no much larger clone one base away, and base qualities are not on file.

The paper's findings and limits, for the study overall: The quantity of clinical and demographic metadata differed by source and by participant and was supplied without curation.

This sequence originates from a woman of 80 years or more with acute or convalescent COVID-19. The chain uses TRBV5-6 and TRBJ1-1; 10 bases in the middle match TRBD1. What was sequenced was peripheral blood. Here is the DNA: TGTGCCAGCAGCTTGGCGGACAGGGGGGCCACTGAAGCTTTCTTT. Its protein product is CASSLADRGATEAFF.